Described below is a single TCR beta chain sequence and its context. This sample is drawn from a study of blood T cell repertoires in COVID-19. The CDR3 totals 12 residues. The germline V gene encodes CDR1 MNHEY and CDR2 SVGAGI. Trimming removed 7 bases from V and 6 bases from J, with 13 bases in between. Some clones are missing from TCRdb's copy, which holds only in-frame ones; the method was immunoSEQ multiplex PCR. Of around 200,000 clones in the sample, less than 90% were seen once. The J gene is TRBJ2-7, the V gene TRBV6-5, with D perhaps TRBD1 (5 bases). What was sequenced was peripheral blood. The clonotype was recovered from a man aged 30 to 39 with acute or convalescent COVID-19. The chain's CDR3 is CASTRDSSEQYF. The CDR3 region has the DNA TGTGCCAGCACAAGAGACAGTTCCGAGCAGTACTTC.